Sequencing of this T cell receptor beta chain was carried out in a study of shared clonotypes between healthy human individuals. Findings of the study overall: How much donors shared clonotypes was expected to be affected by sequencing depth. Shared clonotypes: 4.5% to 6% naive CD4, around 3.5% naive CD8, less than 2.5% memory CD4, around 0.4% memory CD8. When compared with the clonotypes that were shared by all four sorted-subset donors, the non-shared clonotypes turned out to have lower generation probabilities.

Germline CDR1 and CDR2: MDHEN and SYDVKM. The V and J ends lost 3 bases and 5 bases respectively, with 7 bases between them. This CDR3 is 12 amino acids long. The naive CD8 subset, CD45RO-negative cells positively selected for CCR7, excluded terminally differentiated effector memory CD45RA+ cells. Comments on this clone: The antigen remains undetermined. This same CDR3 is encoded by further DNA sequences in the sample.

Sequencing was performed with immunoSEQ multiplex PCR; in TCRdb, only in-frame clones are kept and a portion is missing. The table has millions of clones, 90% to 95% seen once; the top ten hold under 2%. The TCR sequence derives from a man aged 18 to 29 in good health. Some clones in this sample may be carry-over from other donors' samples. Sequencing input: naive CD8+ T cells from PBMCs. The genes are TRBV28 and TRBJ1-1; TRBD1 is a possible D gene (5 bases). DNA of the CDR3: TGTGCCAGCAGTTTTGGGGGTACTGAAGCTTTCTTT. Its translation is CASSFGGTEAFF.